Included here is one T cell receptor beta chain sequence, with context. In the original analysis: How many nucleated cells were present was estimated from reference gene primer amplification. Measured with immunoSEQ multiplex PCR; TCRdb has only the in-frame clones, and not every one. That table supplies the V and J calls and clone size; D and trimming were determined from the DNA. This sample carries 95,000 to 150,000 clones, 82% of them seen once, and the ten largest clones take roughly 4.3%. The CDR3 covers 12 residues. Germline V gene lookup returns CDR1 MRHNA and CDR2 SNTAGT. Trimming took off 8 bases at V and 6 bases at J, with 10 bases between the two ends. These data come from a study of blood T cell repertoires in COVID-19. About the research overall: COVID-19 samples, acute and convalescent, were from the United States, Italy and Spain. From T cells, B-cell-depleted T cells, or PBMCs came the material, which was cDNA or gDNA.

This receptor was obtained from a woman in her 70s with acute or convalescent COVID-19. The chain couples TRBV6-4 to TRBJ1-4; no clear D. Material for sequencing was peripheral blood. The CDR3 bases are TGTGCCAGCGACATATTGGATGAAAAACTGTTTTTT. This codes for CASDILDEKLFF.